Listed here are 16 T cell receptor beta chains from one sample, sequenced in a study of cytomegalovirus exposure and HLA in healthy donors. Data came from immunoSEQ multiplex PCR; TCRdb stores just in-frame clones and leaves some out. The data hold around 230,000 clones, with approximately 86% observed a single time. Material: PBMCs. These TCRs come from a young woman in good health and CMV-seropositive.

This chain links TRBV7-9 with TRBJ1-5, with a possible D match to TRBD1 (5 bases). Germline assignment: CDR1 SEHNR and CDR2 FQNEAQ (reference sequence). The CDR3 extends over 16 amino acids. The V and J ends lost 5 bases and 3 bases respectively, with 17 bases between them. The CDR3 loop reads CASSPSTLTDNQPQHF. CDR3 in DNA: TGTGCCAGCAGCCCATCAACCCTGACAGACAATCAGCCCCAGCATTTT.

The genes are TRBV5-1 and TRBJ2-7; perhaps TRBD2 as D (5 bases). Germline-derived CDR1 and CDR2 are SGHRS and YFSETQ. Trimming stripped 4 bases from V and 6 bases from J, with 23 bases between. CDR3 length: 16 residues. The CDR3, as DNA: TGCGCCAGCAGCCTCAATTTGGCCTCACTAGTATCCGAGCAGTACTTC. Translated, it gives CASSLNLASLVSEQYF.

The chain combines TRBV25-1 with TRBJ1-5, with D uncertain. V was clipped by 0 bases and J by 6 bases, with 6 bases between them. The CDR3 runs to 13 residues. Germline CDR1 reads MGHDK; CDR2 reads SYGVNS. The CDR3 spells CASSEYTGQPQHF. The CDR3 DNA sequence: TGTGCCAGCAGTGAATATACGGGTCAGCCCCAGCATTTT.

The gene calls are TRBV7-6 and TRBJ1-2; 9 bases fit TRBD1. Germline values: CDR1 SGHVS, CDR2 FNYEAQ. The CDR3 has 16 amino acids. V lost 5 bases and J lost 0; bases outside the gene matches: 7. The CDR3 DNA sequence: TGTGCCAGCAGCCCAATCTACAGGGGGCCTAACTATGGCTACACCTTC. Residues: CASSPIYRGPNYGYTF.

This chain connects TRBV18 to TRBJ1-5; 8 bases fit TRBD1. V was pared by 3 bases and J by 5 bases, with 3 bases of the junction left unmatched. The CDR3 has 14 residues. From germline, CDR1 is KGHSH and CDR2 LQKENI. The CDR3 sequence: CASSPTGVYQPQHF. CDR3 sequence (DNA): TGTGCCAGCTCACCGACAGGGGTTTATCAGCCCCAGCATTTT.

The J gene is TRBJ2-5, the V gene TRBV19, with TRBD1 identical over 7 bases. This CDR3 has 15 residues. Germline trimming cut 0 bases from V and 5 bases from J; bases unmatched to any gene: 6. Germline assignment: CDR1 LNHDA and CDR2 SQIVND (reference sequence). The CDR3 spells CASSIDPTGRETQYF. CDR3 bases: TGTGCCAGTAGTATAGACCCGACAGGGCGGGAGACCCAGTACTTC.

V gene TRBV6-5 combines with J gene TRBJ2-2, with 7 bases that match TRBD1. The CDR3 is made up of 15 amino acids. The V gene end was trimmed by 6 bases and the J gene end by 1 base; junction bases not matched to a gene: 5. Germline values: CDR1 MNHEY, CDR2 SVGAGI. The CDR3 sequence is CASSPGQMNTGELFF. The CDR3 coding sequence is TGTGCCAGCAGCCCGGGACAGATGAACACCGGGGAGCTGTTTTTT.

The chain combines TRBV18 with TRBJ2-1, with D hard to call. The germline V gene has CDR1 KGHSH and CDR2 LQKENI. The CDR3 loop spans 16 amino acids. The ends were cut back, 3 bases at V and 0 bases at J, with 12 bases in the middle. Written as DNA, the CDR3 is TGTGCCAGCTCACCGACCCCGCGGCCCTCCTACAATGAGCAGTTCTTC. Translated, it gives CASSPTPRPSYNEQFF.

A word on this clone: This sample includes further DNA sequences coding for the same CDR3. J is TRBJ2-7 and V is TRBV9; TRBD2 is a possible D gene (5 bases). The ends were cut back, 0 bases at V and 0 bases at J, with 7 bases in the middle. This CDR3 spans 14 amino acids. CDR1 and CDR2 (germline): SGDLS, YYNGEE. This CDR3 is CASSVDGSSYEQYF. DNA for the CDR3: TGTGCCAGCAGCGTAGATGGGAGCTCCTACGAGCAGTACTTC. Variable domain in full (rest from reference TRBV9 and TRBJ2-7): DSGVTQTPKHLITATGQRVTLRCSPRSGDLSVYWYQQSLDQGLQFLIQYYNGEERAKGNILERFSAQQFPDLHSELNLSSLELGDSALYFCASSVDGSSYEQYFGPGTRLTVT.

This clone is a singleton in its sample. The chain couples TRBV5-1 to TRBJ1-2, with TRBD1 matching 9 bases. J lost 7 bases, V lost 0 bases, and 10 bases had no gene match. The CDR3 runs to 16 residues. The germline V gene has CDR1 SGHRS and CDR2 YFSETQ. The CDR3 sequence is CASSLGSWDRVPGYTF. Here the CDR3 DNA reads TGCGCCAGCAGCTTGGGCTCTTGGGACAGGGTCCCTGGCTACACCTTC.

This chain links TRBV7-2 with TRBJ2-7; D gene ambiguous. The germline V gene has CDR1 SGHTA and CDR2 FQGNSA. Deletions cut 5 bases from V and 0 bases from J, with 8 bases between. The CDR3 is 13 amino acids. CDR3 protein: CASSTDSSYEQYF. In DNA, the CDR3 is TGTGCCAGCAGCACTGATAGCTCCTACGAGCAGTACTTC. Full variable domain (outside the CDR3, taken from reference TRBV7-2 and TRBJ2-7): GAGVSQSPSNKVTEKGKDVELRCDPISGHTALYWYRQSLGQGLEFLIYFQGNSAPDKSGLPSDRFSAERTGGSVSTLTIQRTQQEDSAVYLCASSTDSSYEQYFGPGTRLTVT.

The chain carries TRBV11-2 and TRBJ1-1; D not resolved. This CDR3 comprises 19 residues. V lost 1 base and J 4 bases, leaving 25 bases between the germline ends. Germline CDR1 reads SGHAT; CDR2 reads FQNNGV. The CDR3 DNA reads as TGTGCCAGCAGCTTAGTTTTTAGAGGTCTCAGAGGTCGGTTCACTGAAGCTTTCTTT. Translated, it gives CASSLVFRGLRGRFTEAFF.

The chain couples TRBV4-2 to TRBJ2-7, with 7 bases aligning to TRBD1. The CDR3 length is 15 residues. V lost 0 bases and J lost 0; bases outside the gene matches: 2. Per the germline V gene, CDR1 is LGHNA and CDR2 is YNFKEQ. This chain's CDR3 is CASSQEGQSSYEQYF. In nucleotides, the CDR3 is TGTGCCAGCAGCCAAGAGGGACAGAGCTCCTACGAGCAGTACTTC.

This chain links TRBV2 with TRBJ1-5, with 9 nucleotides matching TRBD1. V shed 6 bases and J 5 bases; nucleotides not matched to a gene: 2. The germline CDR1 and CDR2 sequences are SNHLY and FYNNEI. This CDR3 comprises 13 residues. The CDR3 loop is CASRGDRDQPQHF. Written as DNA, the CDR3 is TGTGCCAGCAGAGGGGACAGGGATCAGCCCCAGCATTTT.

The rearrangement joins TRBV6-4 to TRBJ2-1; no clear D gene. The CDR3 length is 14 residues. The V gene lost 6 bases and the J gene lost 10 bases, with 19 bases spanning the gap. Germline CDR1 and CDR2: MRHNA and SNTAGT. The CDR3 region has the DNA TGTGCCAGCAGATTTTACTGGCAGGATAGAGAGCAGTTCTTC. Its protein product is CASRFYWQDREQFF.

This clone was seen a handful of times. The chain combines TRBV10-2 with TRBJ2-7; TRBD1 agrees at 10 bases. CDR1 and CDR2 (germline): WSHSY, SAAADI. V was pared by 8 bases and J by 3 bases, with 4 bases of the junction left unmatched. The CDR3 covers 13 residues. CDR3 sequence (DNA): TGCGCCAGCGGTGGACAGGGGGGCTACGAGCAGTACTTC. Its translation: CASGGQGGYEQYF.